This T cell receptor beta chain emerged from a study of CD8 T cells in Susac syndrome. About the study: Patients with Susac syndrome were therapy-naive, treated with corticosteroids, or treated with intravenous immunoglobulin alone when blood was collected. Points from the study as a whole: The authors found no clonal expansion in Susac syndrome CD4+ T cell repertoires.

Negative isolation was used for CD8+ and CD4+ T cells and FACS enrichment for TEMRA cells. Concerning this clonotype itself: Its specificity is not known.

Random hexamers were used to reverse transcribe an amount of roughly 0.45 to 1 ug RNA. Amplification of TCR beta CDR3 spanned 54 Vbeta and 13 Jbeta via immunoSEQ multiplex PCR. TCRdb fed the immunoSEQ multiplex PCR reads into MiXCR, producing one record per CDR3 protein. This sample has 170,000 or so distinct CDR3 sequences, with about 96% found just once. Germline V lookup: CDR1 SQVTM, CDR2 ANQGSEA. The CDR3 extends over 14 amino acids. V was clipped by 2 bases and J by 0 bases, with 9 bases between them. The chain combines TRBV29-1 with TRBJ2-3, with a weak D call TRBD1 (5 bases). This sequence originates from a human donor with Susac syndrome. Source material: CD4+ T cells from PBMCs. CDR3 nucleotides: TGCAGCGTTGAAAGGCAGGGAAGCACAGATACGCAGTATTTT. Translation gives CSVERQGSTDTQYF.